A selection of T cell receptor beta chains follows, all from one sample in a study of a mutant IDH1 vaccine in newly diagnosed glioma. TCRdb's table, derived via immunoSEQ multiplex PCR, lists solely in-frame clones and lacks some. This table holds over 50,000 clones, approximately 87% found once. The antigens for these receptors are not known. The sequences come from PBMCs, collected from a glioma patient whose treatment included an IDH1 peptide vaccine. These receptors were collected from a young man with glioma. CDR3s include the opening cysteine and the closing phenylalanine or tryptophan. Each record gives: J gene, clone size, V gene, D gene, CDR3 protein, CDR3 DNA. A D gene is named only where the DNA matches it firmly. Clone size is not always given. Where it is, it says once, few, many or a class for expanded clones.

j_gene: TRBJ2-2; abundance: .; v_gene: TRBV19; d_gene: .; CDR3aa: CASSQEGTGELFF; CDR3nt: TGTGCCAGTAGTCAGGAAGGGACCGGGGAGCTGTTTTTT
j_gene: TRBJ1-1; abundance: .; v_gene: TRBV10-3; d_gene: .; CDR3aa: CAIQWGTEAFF; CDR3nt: TGTGCCATCCAATGGGGCACTGAAGCTTTCTTT
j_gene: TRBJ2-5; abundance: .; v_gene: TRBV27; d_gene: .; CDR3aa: CASSLSLGRTQYF; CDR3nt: TGTGCCAGCAGTTTATCGCTGGGGAGGACCCAGTACTTC
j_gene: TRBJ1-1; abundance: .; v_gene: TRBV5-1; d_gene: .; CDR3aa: CASNLRGEAFF; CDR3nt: TGCGCCAGCAACTTGCGAGGAGAAGCTTTCTTT
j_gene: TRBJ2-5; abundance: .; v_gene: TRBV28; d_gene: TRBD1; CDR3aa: CASSSYRGRAETQYF; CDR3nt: TGTGCCAGCAGTTCCTACAGGGGGCGGGCGGAGACCCAGTACTTC
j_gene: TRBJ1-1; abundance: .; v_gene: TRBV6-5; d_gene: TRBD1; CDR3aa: CASRGTGDAFF; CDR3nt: TGTGCCAGCAGGGGGACAGGGGATGCTTTCTTT
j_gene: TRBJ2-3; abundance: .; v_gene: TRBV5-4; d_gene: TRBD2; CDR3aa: CASSLRTSDVGNTQYF; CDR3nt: TGTGCCAGCAGCTTACGGACTAGCGACGTAGGGAATACGCAGTATTTT
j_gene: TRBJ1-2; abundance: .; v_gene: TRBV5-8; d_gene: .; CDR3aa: CASSLRRSSLINYGYTF; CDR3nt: TGTGCCAGCAGCTTGAGACGCAGTAGTCTTATTAACTATGGCTACACCTTC
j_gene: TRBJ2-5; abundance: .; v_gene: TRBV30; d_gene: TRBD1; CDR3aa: CAWAGDSLETQYF; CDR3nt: TGTGCCTGGGCTGGGGACAGTTTAGAGACCCAGTACTTC
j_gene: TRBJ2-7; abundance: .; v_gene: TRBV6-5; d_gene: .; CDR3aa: CASSYSPPGAYEQYF; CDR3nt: TGTGCCAGCAGTTACTCGCCGCCAGGTGCCTACGAGCAGTACTTC
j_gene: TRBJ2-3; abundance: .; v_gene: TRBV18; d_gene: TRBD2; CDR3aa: CASSPTSGTQDTQYF; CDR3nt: TGTGCCAGCTCACCCACTAGCGGAACGCAAGATACGCAGTATTTT
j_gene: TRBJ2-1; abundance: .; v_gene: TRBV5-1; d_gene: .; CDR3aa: CASSSEGGPYNEQFF; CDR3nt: TGCGCCAGCAGCAGCGAAGGGGGACCCTACAATGAGCAGTTCTTC
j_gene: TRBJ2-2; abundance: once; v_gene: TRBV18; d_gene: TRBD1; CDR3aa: CASSVEGTGGLTGELFF; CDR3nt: TGTGCCAGCTCCGTCGAAGGGACAGGGGGCCTCACCGGGGAGCTGTTTTTT
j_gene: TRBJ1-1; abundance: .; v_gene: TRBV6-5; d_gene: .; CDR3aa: CASSFSLTGNTEAFF; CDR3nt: TGTGCCAGCAGCTTCTCCTTGACAGGGAACACTGAAGCTTTCTTT
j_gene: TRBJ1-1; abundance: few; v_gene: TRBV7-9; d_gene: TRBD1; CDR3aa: CASSPPGAGGTEAFF; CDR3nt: TGTGCCAGCAGCCCCCCTGGGGCAGGGGGCACTGAAGCTTTCTTT
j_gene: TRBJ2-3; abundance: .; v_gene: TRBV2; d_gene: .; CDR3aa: CASSETGPGGTDTQYF; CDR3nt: TGTGCCAGCAGTGAAACAGGGCCAGGGGGCACAGATACGCAGTATTTT
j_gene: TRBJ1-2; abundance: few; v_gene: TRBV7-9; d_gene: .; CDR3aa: CASSLSTPQAYGYTF; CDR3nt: TGTGCCAGCAGCCTCTCCACACCTCAGGCTTATGGCTACACCTTC
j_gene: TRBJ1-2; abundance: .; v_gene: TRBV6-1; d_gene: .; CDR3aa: CATSAGETYGYTF; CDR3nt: TGTGCCACTAGTGCGGGGGAGACCTATGGCTACACCTTC
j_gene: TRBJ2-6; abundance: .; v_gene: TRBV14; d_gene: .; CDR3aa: CASSDRRSGANVLTF; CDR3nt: TGTGCCAGCAGCGACAGGAGGTCTGGGGCCAACGTCCTGACTTTC
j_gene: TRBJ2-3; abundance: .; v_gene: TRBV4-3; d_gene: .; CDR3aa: CASSQDGNTDTQYF; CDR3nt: TGCGCCAGCAGCCAAGATGGGAACACAGATACGCAGTATTTT
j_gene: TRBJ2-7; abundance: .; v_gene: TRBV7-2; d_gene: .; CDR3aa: CASSFAPPSYEQYF; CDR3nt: TGTGCCAGCAGTTTCGCCCCCCCTTCCTACGAGCAGTACTTC
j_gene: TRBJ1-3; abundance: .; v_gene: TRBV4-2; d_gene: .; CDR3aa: CASSQGRQLSGNTIYF; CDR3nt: TGTGCCAGCAGCCAAGGTCGACAACTCTCTGGAAACACCATATATTTT
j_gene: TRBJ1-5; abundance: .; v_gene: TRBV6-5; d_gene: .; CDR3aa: CASSPRQSNQPQHF; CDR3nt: TGTGCCAGCAGTCCTCGCCAGAGCAATCAGCCCCAGCATTTT